This paragraph covers one T cell receptor (beta chain) sequence. Using a J-beta primer mix together with a sample-barcoded 5' primer, a second PCR was run for 7 to 11 cycles. A template-switch adaptor containing 12 random nucleotides labeled each cDNA molecule. TCRdb reprocessed the 5' RACE reads with MiXCR, giving one entry per CDR3 protein. Here the sample spans hundreds of thousands of distinct CDR3 sequences, about 52% being singletons. The sample belongs to a study of blood T cells in healthy people across ages. The donors, all healthy, were Caucasians living in Russia, aged roughly 6 to 100. CDR3 size: 12 residues. CDR1 is SGHTA, CDR2 FQGNSA, per germline.

The V and J genes are TRBV7-2 and TRBJ2-4; D gene ambiguous. Judging by the DNA end, TRBJ2-7 fits better; the J call may be wrong. The sequence derives from an older woman in good health. Specimen: blood. The CDR3 DNA reads TGTGCCAGCAGCTGGGCAGCGAACGAGCAGTACTTC. Translation: CASSWAANEQYF.